A single sample gave rise to the 21 T cell receptor beta chains below, sequenced in a study of vaccination effects on CD4 cells after COVID-19. The table came from immunoSEQ multiplex PCR; TCRdb's copy has only in-frame clones and leaves some out. The sample has about 24,000 clones; roughly 80% are singletons. Under the ViraFEST assay, PBMC were stimulated with viral peptide pools so that antigen-specific CD4+ T cells expanded. Sequencing was performed afterwards. After around 10 days in culture, the CD4+ T cells were isolated. Each participant was administered two doses of either the BNT162b2 or the mRNA-1273 vaccine. For these receptors, no antigen is known. The material was CD4+ T cells from PBMCs cultured with SARS-CoV-2 spike peptides, obtained after COVID-19 vaccination. Receptors were obtained from a human donor who received a COVID-19 vaccine.

The chain is built from TRBV6-5 and TRBJ1-2, with 7 bases lining up with TRBD1. After removal of 2 bases from V and 0 bases from J, the junction contained 3 bases not matched to a gene. This CDR3 comprises 15 residues. Germline V gives CDR1 MNHEY, CDR2 SVGAGI. The CDR3 bases are TGTGCCAGCAGTTACCGACAGGGTTCTAACTATGGCTACACCTTC. Its protein product is CASSYRQGSNYGYTF.

This clone occurred a few times. The V gene is TRBV12-5, the J gene TRBJ1-2, with 7 bases matching TRBD1. The CDR3 contains 17 residues. Unmatched junction bases numbered 12, after V lost 0 bases and J lost 5 bases. Looked up from germline, CDR1 is LGHNT and CDR2 is FRNRAP. The CDR3 DNA reads as TGTGCTAGTGGTTTGGTACTTAGAGGCGGGACAGAGTATGGCTACACCTTC. Its protein is CASGLVLRGGTEYGYTF.

This clone was recorded a few times. The rearrangement joins TRBV7-9 to TRBJ2-7; 8 bases are shared with TRBD1. J lost 0 bases, V lost 5 bases, and 6 bases had no gene match. From germline, CDR1 is SEHNR and CDR2 FQNEAQ (reference sequence). CDR3 length: 15 residues. The CDR3 region is CASSQGQGSSYEQYF. The DNA for the CDR3 is TGTGCCAGCAGCCAAGGACAGGGCAGCTCCTACGAGCAGTACTTC.

V gene TRBV4-2 combines with J gene TRBJ1-3; no clear D. Trimming left V 2 bases short and J 7 bases short, with 15 bases between. Germline V gene lookup returns CDR1 LGHNA and CDR2 YNFKEQ. The CDR3 contains 15 residues. CDR3 in DNA: TGTGCCAGCAGCCAATGGACTGGTGGGGTGAACACCATATATTTT. The encoded protein is CASSQWTGGVNTIYF.

The chain has TRBV5-1 and TRBJ2-7, with D tentatively TRBD1 (5 bases). Germline assignment: CDR1 SGHRS and CDR2 YFSETQ. Between the trimmed V and J ends, which lost 0 bases and 5 bases, there was a span of 12 bases. The CDR3 runs 14 residues. Here the CDR3 reads CASSLGQPQDEQYF. Written as DNA, the CDR3 is TGCGCCAGCAGCTTGGGACAGCCGCAGGACGAGCAGTACTTC.

This clone was detected once. The chain uses TRBV7-2 and TRBJ2-1, with 9 bases lining up with TRBD2. The V gene's germline CDR1 is SGHTA and CDR2 FQGNSA. With V trimmed by 5 bases and J by 8 bases, 13 bases remained unmatched. This CDR3 is built from 16 residues. In nucleotides, the CDR3 is TGTGCCAGCAGCGAAAAGAGGGGAGCGGGGGGCGATGAGCAGTTCTTC. Translation gives CASSEKRGAGGDEQFF.

The V gene is TRBV4-1, the J gene TRBJ1-6, with 12 bases that match TRBD1. Looked up from germline, CDR1 is MGHRA and CDR2 is YSYEKL. The CDR3 totals 20 residues. The V gene end was trimmed by 0 bases and the J gene end by 9 bases; junction bases not matched to a gene: 15. In DNA, the CDR3 is TGCGCCAGCAGCCAAGATGGGAGGGGACAGGGGGCGGTTATGAGTTCACCCCTCCACTTT. Translation: CASSQDGRGQGAVMSSPLHF.

The chain employs TRBV20-1 and TRBJ1-3, with 9 bases lining up with TRBD1. The CDR3 sequence is 15 residues long. V was clipped by 3 bases and J by 5 bases; unmatched bases: 8. The germline gives CDR1 DFQATT, CDR2 SNEGSKA (reference sequence). CDR3 in amino acids: CSASHWGTGRNTIYF. The CDR3 nucleotides read TGCAGTGCTAGTCACTGGGGGACAGGGAGAAACACCATATATTTT.

The genes are TRBV6-5 and TRBJ1-2; D possibly corresponds to TRBD1 (6 bases). Trimming pared 6 bases from V and 4 bases from J, leaving 15 bases between. The length of the CDR3 is 14 residues. Per germline, CDR1 MNHEY and CDR2 SVGAGI. The DNA for the CDR3 is TGTGCCAGCAGACCCGGGACATTCGGCTATGGCTACACCTTC. Protein: CASRPGTFGYGYTF.

The chain is built from TRBV19 and TRBJ1-6; D is unclear. V was trimmed by 0 bases and J by 8 bases, leaving 11 bases between them. Per the germline V gene, CDR1 is LNHDA and CDR2 is SQIVND (reference sequence). The CDR3 is 15 residues long. CDR3 sequence: CASSIERASDSPLHF. The DNA of the CDR3 is TGTGCCAGTAGTATAGAACGAGCATCGGATTCACCCCTCCACTTT.

The chain has TRBV28 and TRBJ2-1; 8 positions agree with TRBD1. V gave up 4 bases and J gave up 6 bases; unmatched junction bases: 8. Germline V gene lookup returns CDR1 MDHEN and CDR2 SYDVKM. The CDR3 spans 15 residues. CDR3 region: CASSSPGQAPNEQFF. In nucleotides, the CDR3 is TGTGCCAGCAGTTCTCCGGGACAGGCCCCCAATGAGCAGTTCTTC.

In this sample, this clone turned up a few times. The rearrangement links TRBV12-3 or TRBV12-4 to TRBJ1-1; no clear D. V was trimmed by 5 bases and J by 7 bases, leaving 8 bases between them. The length of the CDR3 is 11 residues. The CDR3, as DNA: TGTGCCAGCAGTATCACACGTGAAGCTTTCTTT. Encoded protein: CASSITREAFF.

The chain combines TRBV5-1 with TRBJ2-1; 16 bases agree with TRBD2. V dropped 4 bases and J dropped 6; count of bases not matched to a gene: 4. This CDR3 has 16 residues. CDR1 is SGHRS and CDR2 is YFSETQ in the germline V gene. CDR3 region: CASSAGLAGGPNEQFF. In nucleotides, the CDR3 is TGCGCCAGCAGCGCGGGACTAGCGGGGGGGCCCAATGAGCAGTTCTTC.

The V and J genes are TRBV28 and TRBJ2-3, with 15 bases lining up with TRBD2. The CDR3 sequence is 14 residues long. Unmatched junction bases numbered 3, after V lost 11 bases and J lost 3 bases. Germline CDR1 MDHEN, CDR2 SYDVKM. The CDR3 nucleotides are TGTGCCGGTGGGACTAGCGGGAGGACAGATACGCAGTATTTT. It specifies CAGGTSGRTDTQYF.

The chain couples TRBV6-6 to TRBJ2-3; 7 nucleotides agree with TRBD2. Trimming at V came to 2 bases and at J to 11 bases, leaving 7 bases not matched to a gene. In germline, CDR1 is MNHNY, CDR2 SVGAGI (reference sequence). CDR3 size: 13 residues. CDR3 protein: CASSYLSWEGQYF. The CDR3 DNA reads as TGTGCCAGCAGTTACCTTTCGTGGGAGGGGCAGTATTTT.

This chain links TRBV2 with TRBJ1-5; D perhaps matches TRBD1 (5 bases). V was pared by 6 bases and J by 7 bases, with 19 bases between. CDR1 is SNHLY and CDR2 is FYNNEI in the germline V gene. The CDR3 has 15 residues. This CDR3 is CASSPTGEAGQPQHF. CDR3 DNA sequence: TGTGCCAGCAGCCCTACGGGGGAGGCTGGGCAGCCCCAGCATTTT.

This chain uses TRBV7-9 with TRBJ1-1; maybe TRBD1 (5 bases). This CDR3 spans 12 amino acids. The V end lost 1 base, the J end lost 5 bases, and 5 bases lay between the germline ends. Germline V lookup: CDR1 SEHNR, CDR2 FQNEAQ (reference sequence). The CDR3 DNA sequence: TGTGCCAGCAGCTTAGGGACAACTGAAGCTTTCTTT. Encoded protein: CASSLGTTEAFF.

J is TRBJ2-7 and V is TRBV11-2; no reliable D call. V shed 3 bases and J shed 5 bases, with 5 bases lying between them. There are 11 residues in the CDR3. CDR1 and CDR2 from the germline V gene are SGHAT and FQNNGV. The chain's CDR3 is CASSFANEQYF. Here the CDR3 DNA reads TGTGCCAGCAGCTTTGCGAACGAGCAGTACTTC.

The rearrangement uses TRBV29-1 and TRBJ2-2; TRBD1 matches 7 bases. Germline V gives CDR1 SQVTM, CDR2 ANQGSEA. The junction had 3 bases not matched to a gene; V was cut back by 4 bases and J by 4 bases. The CDR3 has 13 amino acids. The CDR3 protein is CSVANRGTGELFF. Written as DNA, the CDR3 is TGCAGCGTTGCTAACAGGGGCACCGGGGAGCTGTTTTTT.

This clone has a handful of counts. The rearrangement links TRBV27 to TRBJ2-7; TRBD2 matches 7 bases. V trimming: 0 bases; J trimming: 2 bases; junction bases outside the gene matches: 7. This CDR3 is built from 16 residues. Germline-derived CDR1 and CDR2 are MNHEY and SMNVEV (reference sequence). The DNA for the CDR3 is TGTGCCAGCAGTTTATCGCGGGGGAGAAGGCCCTACGAGCAGTACTTC. It codes for CASSLSRGRRPYEQYF.

The chain uses TRBV12-2 and TRBJ1-1; no DNA check was done on the table's D call, TRBD1. TRBV12-2 is a pseudogene. CDR3 length: 15 amino acids. The CDR3 loop is CASRLRIGAVTEAFF. As DNA, the CDR3 is TGTGCAAGTCGCTTAAGGATAGGGGCCGTAACTGAAGCTTTCTTT.